This TCR beta chain was sequenced in a study of shared clonotypes between healthy human individuals. About the research overall: In total, the donors were two women and three men aged 18 to 49.

Libraries were prepared by immunoSEQ multiplex PCR; TCRdb keeps only in-frame clonotypes and omits some of them. The data contain about 92,000 clones, approximately 51% of them seen just once; the ten biggest clones take up about 15%. This clone appeared a few times. Its antigen is unknown. A far larger clone is only one base removed, so a read error is likely. Other DNA sequences within the sample encode an identical CDR3. Study-level results: The authors sampled blood alone, and tissue repertoires likely differ.

This CDR3 is 14 amino acids long. Germline lookup yields CDR1 SQVTM and CDR2 ANQGSEA. The V gene lost 4 bases and the J gene lost 1 base, with 13 bases spanning the gap. This TCR derives from a woman aged 40 to 55 in good health. Some clones in this sample may be carry-over from other donors' samples. The chain couples TRBV29-1 to TRBJ1-1; no reliable D call. The sequenced sample was PBMCs. The CDR3 DNA sequence: TGCAGCGTTGCCTCCGGTGCGTCGAACACTGAAGCTTTCTTT. As protein: CSVASGASNTEAFF.